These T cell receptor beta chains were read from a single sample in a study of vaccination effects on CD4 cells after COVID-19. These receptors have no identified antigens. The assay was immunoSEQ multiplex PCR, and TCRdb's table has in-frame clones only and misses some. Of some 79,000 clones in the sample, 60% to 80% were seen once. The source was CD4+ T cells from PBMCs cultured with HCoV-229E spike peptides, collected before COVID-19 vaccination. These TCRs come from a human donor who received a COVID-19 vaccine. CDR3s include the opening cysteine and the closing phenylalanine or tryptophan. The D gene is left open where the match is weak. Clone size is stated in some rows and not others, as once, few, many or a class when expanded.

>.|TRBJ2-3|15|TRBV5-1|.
CASSPREGIADTQYF
TGCGCCAGCAGCCCCCGAGAGGGGATCGCAGATACGCAGTATTTT
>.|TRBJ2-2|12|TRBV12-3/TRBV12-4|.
CASSTGTGELFF
TGTGCCAGCAGTACGGGCACCGGGGAGCTGTTTTTT
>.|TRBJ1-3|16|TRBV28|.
CASSLVAPSQGNTIYF
TGTGCCAGCAGTTTAGTCGCGCCTTCACAAGGAAACACCATATATTTT
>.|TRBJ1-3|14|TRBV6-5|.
CASSPRGFGNTIYF
TGTGCCAGCAGCCCCAGGGGTTTTGGAAACACCATATATTTT
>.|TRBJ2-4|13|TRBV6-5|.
CASGPGGTLIQYF
TGTGCCAGCGGGCCCGGAGGGACATTGATTCAGTACTTC
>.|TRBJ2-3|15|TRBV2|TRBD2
CASSEVSGGVSTQYF
TGTGCCAGCAGTGAAGTTAGCGGGGGAGTTTCTACGCAGTATTTT
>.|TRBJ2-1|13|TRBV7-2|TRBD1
CASSLARDRKQFF
TGTGCCAGCAGCTTAGCCCGGGACAGAAAACAGTTCTTC
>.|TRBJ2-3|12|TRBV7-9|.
CASSLVGAELYF
TGTGCCAGCAGCTTAGTCGGGGCAGAATTGTATTTT
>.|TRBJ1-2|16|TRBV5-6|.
CASSLYRTGGSYGYTF
TGTGCCAGCAGCTTGTACCGTACGGGAGGAAGCTATGGCTACACCTTC
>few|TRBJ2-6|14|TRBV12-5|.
CASGLDSGANVLTF
TGTGCTAGTGGTTTGGACTCTGGGGCCAACGTCCTGACTTTC
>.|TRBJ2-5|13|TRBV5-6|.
CASSLGQGGTQYF
TGTGCCAGCAGCTTGGGGCAGGGAGGGACCCAGTACTTC
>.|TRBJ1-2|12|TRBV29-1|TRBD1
CSVGGGVDGYTF
TGCAGCGTTGGAGGGGGCGTTGATGGCTACACCTTC
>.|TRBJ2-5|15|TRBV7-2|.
CASSGGPSYQETQYF
TGTGCCAGCAGCGGCGGGCCTTCCTACCAAGAGACCCAGTACTTC
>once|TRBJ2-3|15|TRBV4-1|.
CASSQDWGGRDTQYF
TGCGCCAGCAGCCAAGATTGGGGGGGCAGGGATACGCAGTATTTT
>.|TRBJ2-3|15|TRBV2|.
CASSDNGTPTDTQYF
TGTGCCAGCAGTGACAACGGGACTCCCACAGATACGCAGTATTTT
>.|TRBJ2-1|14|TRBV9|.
CASSVQGTYNEQFF
TGTGCCAGCAGCGTCCAGGGGACCTACAATGAGCAGTTCTTC
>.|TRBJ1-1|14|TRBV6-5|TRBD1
CASSYRGRRAEAFF
TGTGCCAGCAGTTACAGGGGGCGCAGGGCTGAAGCTTTCTTT
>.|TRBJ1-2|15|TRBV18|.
CASSPGQDSNYGYTF
TGTGCCAGCTCACCTGGACAAGACTCTAACTATGGCTACACCTTC
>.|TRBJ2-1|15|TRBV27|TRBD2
CASSPLRGVYNEQFF
TGTGCCAGCAGCCCCTTGCGGGGGGTATACAATGAGCAGTTCTTC
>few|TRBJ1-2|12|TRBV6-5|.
CATRQTNYGYTF
TGTGCCACCCGTCAGACTAACTATGGCTACACCTTC
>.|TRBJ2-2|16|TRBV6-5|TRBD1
CASSFGTGGFTGELFF
TGTGCCAGCAGTTTTGGGACAGGGGGATTCACCGGGGAGCTGTTTTTT
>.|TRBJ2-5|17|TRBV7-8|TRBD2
CASRRRVGAGGLETQYF
TGTGCCAGCAGGCGAAGGGTGGGCGCGGGGGGGCTGGAGACCCAGTACTTC
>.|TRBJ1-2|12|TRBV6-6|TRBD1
CASTPDRGGYTF
TGTGCCAGCACCCCGGACAGGGGTGGCTACACCTTC
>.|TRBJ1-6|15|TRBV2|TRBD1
CASSVGQGISSPLHF
TGTGCCAGCAGTGTCGGACAGGGGATTAGTTCACCCCTCCACTTT
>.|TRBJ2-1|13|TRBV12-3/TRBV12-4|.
CASSLLTNNEQFF
TGTGCCAGCAGTTTACTAACTAACAATGAGCAGTTCTTC
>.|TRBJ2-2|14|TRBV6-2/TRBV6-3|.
CASSYILFTGELFF
TGTGCCAGCAGTTATATACTCTTCACCGGGGAGCTGTTTTTT
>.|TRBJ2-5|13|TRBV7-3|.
CASSLRQQETQYF
TGTGCCAGCAGCTTAAGGCAGCAAGAGACCCAGTACTTC
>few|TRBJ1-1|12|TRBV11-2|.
CASSWTNTEAFF
TGTGCCAGCAGCTGGACGAACACTGAAGCTTTCTTT
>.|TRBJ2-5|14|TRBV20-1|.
CSASPSTQQETQYF
TGCAGTGCTAGTCCGAGTACCCAACAAGAGACCCAGTACTTC
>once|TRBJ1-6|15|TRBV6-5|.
CASSYSRQGNSPLHF
TGTGCCAGCAGTTACTCGAGGCAGGGTAATTCACCCCTCCACTTT
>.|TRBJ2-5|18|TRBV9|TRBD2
CASSARGLAGAGGETQYF
TGTGCCAGCAGCGCGCGTGGACTAGCGGGGGCCGGGGGAGAGACCCAGTACTTC